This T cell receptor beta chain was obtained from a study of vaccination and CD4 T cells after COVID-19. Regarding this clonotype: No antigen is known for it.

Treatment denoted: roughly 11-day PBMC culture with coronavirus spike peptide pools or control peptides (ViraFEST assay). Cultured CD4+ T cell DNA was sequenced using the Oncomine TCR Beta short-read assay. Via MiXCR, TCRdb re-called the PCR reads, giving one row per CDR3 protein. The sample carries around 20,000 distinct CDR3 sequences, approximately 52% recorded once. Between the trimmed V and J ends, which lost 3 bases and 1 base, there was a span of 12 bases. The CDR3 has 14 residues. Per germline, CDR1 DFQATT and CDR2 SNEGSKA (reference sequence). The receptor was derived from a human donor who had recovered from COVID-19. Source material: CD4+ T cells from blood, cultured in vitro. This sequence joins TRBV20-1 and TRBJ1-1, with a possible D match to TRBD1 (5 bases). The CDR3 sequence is CSARGPGGNTEAFF. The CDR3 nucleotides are TGCAGTGCTAGGGGGCCGGGAGGGAACACTGAAGCTTTCTTT.